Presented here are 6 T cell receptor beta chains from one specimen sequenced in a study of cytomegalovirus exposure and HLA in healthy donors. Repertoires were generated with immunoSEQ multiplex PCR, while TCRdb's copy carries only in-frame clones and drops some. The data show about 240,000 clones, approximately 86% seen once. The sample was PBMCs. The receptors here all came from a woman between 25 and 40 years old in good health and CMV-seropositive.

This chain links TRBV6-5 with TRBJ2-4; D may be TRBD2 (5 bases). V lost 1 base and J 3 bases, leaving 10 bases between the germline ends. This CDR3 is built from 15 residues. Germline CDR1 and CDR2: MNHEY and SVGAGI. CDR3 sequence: CASSYYSDHKNIQYF. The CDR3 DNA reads TGTGCCAGCAGTTACTATAGCGACCACAAAAACATTCAGTACTTC.

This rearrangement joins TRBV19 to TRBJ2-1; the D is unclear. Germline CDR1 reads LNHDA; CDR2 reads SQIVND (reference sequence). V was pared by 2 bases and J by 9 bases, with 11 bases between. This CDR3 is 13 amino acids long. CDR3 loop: CASSITGLGEQFF. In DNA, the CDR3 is TGTGCCAGTAGTATAACCGGGTTGGGTGAGCAGTTCTTC.

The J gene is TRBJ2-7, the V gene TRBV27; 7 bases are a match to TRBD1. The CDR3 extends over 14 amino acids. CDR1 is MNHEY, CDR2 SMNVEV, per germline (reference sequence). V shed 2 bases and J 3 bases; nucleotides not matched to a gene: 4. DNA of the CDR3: TGTGCCAGCAGTTTAAGGGACAGATACTACGAGCAGTACTTC. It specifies CASSLRDRYYEQYF.

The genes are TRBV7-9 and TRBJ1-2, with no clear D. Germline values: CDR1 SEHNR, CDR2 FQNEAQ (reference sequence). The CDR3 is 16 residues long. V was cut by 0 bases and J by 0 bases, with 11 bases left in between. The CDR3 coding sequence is TGTGCCAGCAGCTTAGCGCTAAGTCTCCCTAACTATGGCTACACCTTC. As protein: CASSLALSLPNYGYTF.

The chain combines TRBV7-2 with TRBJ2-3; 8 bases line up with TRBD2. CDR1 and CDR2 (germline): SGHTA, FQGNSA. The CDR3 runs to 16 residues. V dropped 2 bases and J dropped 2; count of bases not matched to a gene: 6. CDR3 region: CASSLRLAGTTDTQYF. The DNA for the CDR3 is TGTGCCAGCAGCTTACGTTTAGCGGGGACCACAGATACGCAGTATTTT.

The CDR3 sequence: CASSLRGPEQYF. CDR3 in DNA: TGTGCCAGCAGCTTAAGAGGGCCCGAGCAGTACTTC. V gene TRBV7-9 combines with J gene TRBJ2-7, with D maybe TRBD2 (5 bases). V was clipped by 2 bases and J by 6 bases, with 8 bases between them. The CDR3 is 12 residues long. CDR1 and CDR2 from the germline V gene are SEHNR and FQNEAQ (reference sequence).